This TCR beta chain was recorded in a study of CD8+ T cells in alopecia areata. General observations from the study: Researchers report lesional scalp, most notably alopecia totalis/universalis, outstripped normal scalp in clonality. Whereas mice showed it more clearly, TCR sharing across patients was murkier, possibly because of HLA.

RNA was extracted and reverse transcribed into cDNA as the sequencing template. Assay used: immunoSEQ multiplex PCR; TCRdb lists only in-frame clones, some missing. Among 90,000 to 150,000 clones, 55% to 70% were seen once, and the ten largest hold about 3%. Germline CDR1 and CDR2: SSHAT and FNYEAQ (reference sequence). The CDR3 sequence is 16 residues long. Trimming cost V 4 bases and J 6 bases; bases outside gene matches: 10. Concerning this clone itself: The target antigen is unknown.

Sorted populations comprised CD4+ and CD8+ T cells obtained from PBMCs. The receptor was derived from a human donor in good health. The V and J genes are TRBV7-7 and TRBJ2-2, with 8 bases aligning to TRBD2. The sample comprised CD4+ T cells sorted from blood. CDR3 DNA: TGTGCCAGCAGCTCGGGGAGCAGCGGGGGTCCCGGGGAGCTGTTTTTT. Encoded protein: CASSSGSSGGPGELFF.